A selection of T cell receptor beta chains follows, all from one sample in a study of early T cells in non-severe SARS-CoV-2 infection. TCRdb reprocessed the 5' RACE reads with MiXCR, giving one entry per CDR3 protein. Among roughly 43,000 distinct CDR3 sequences listed, roughly 23% were seen once. The source material was whole blood, sampled at baseline. These receptors all stem from an adult who was a healthcare worker with PCR-confirmed SARS-CoV-2 infection or an uninfected control (not recorded which). The CDR3 runs from the conserved cysteine through the conserved F or W. D genes are given only for firm matches. Clone size is stated in some rows and not others, as once, few, many or a class when expanded.

size | D | J | V | CDR3 | DNA
NA | NA | TRBJ1-6 | TRBV12-3/TRBV12-4 | CASNPGTTNSPLHF | TGTGCCAGCAACCCCGGGACAACGAATTCACCCCTCCACTTT
few | NA | TRBJ2-7 | TRBV6-5 | CASSYSMGPPGEQYF | TGTGCCAGCAGTTACTCGATGGGGCCTCCCGGGGAGCAGTACTTC
few | TRBD1 | TRBJ2-3 | TRBV7-8 | CASSREQGAHGTDTQYF | TGTGCCAGCAGCCGCGAACAGGGGGCCCATGGCACAGATACGCAGTATTTT
many | TRBD1 | TRBJ2-3 | TRBV2 | CASSELGTGVADTQYF | TGTGCCAGCAGTGAACTCGGGACAGGGGTTGCAGATACGCAGTATTTT
NA | TRBD1 | TRBJ2-1 | TRBV4-3 | CASSPPTGSEQFF | TGCGCCAGCAGCCCCCCGACAGGGAGTGAGCAGTTCTTC
NA | NA | TRBJ2-5 | TRBV2 | CASSDRETQYF | TGTGCCAGCAGTGACAGAGAGACCCAGTACTTC
medium-sized | TRBD2 | TRBJ2-1 | TRBV2 | CATIAGGPDEQFF | TGTGCCACTATAGCGGGGGGGCCGGATGAGCAGTTCTTC
NA | NA | TRBJ2-7 | TRBV29-1 | CSVEAKDYEQYF | TGCAGCGTTGAAGCCAAGGACTACGAGCAGTACTTC
NA | NA | TRBJ2-7 | TRBV7-2 | CASSSKTGRYEQYF | TGTGCCAGCAGCTCCAAGACAGGACGCTACGAGCAGTACTTC
many | TRBD1 | TRBJ2-5 | TRBV6-5 | CASSPRQGEMETQYF | TGTGCCAGCAGTCCGAGACAGGGCGAAATGGAGACCCAGTACTTC
NA | TRBD1 | TRBJ2-2 | TRBV27 | CASRPTGANTGELFF | TGTGCCAGCAGACCGACAGGGGCCAACACCGGGGAGCTGTTTTTT
NA | TRBD1 | TRBJ1-4 | TRBV30 | CAWSPGTENEKLFF | TGTGCCTGGAGTCCCGGGACAGAAAATGAAAAACTGTTTTTT
few | NA | TRBJ2-5 | TRBV5-1 | CASSLPGKETQYF | TGCGCCAGCAGCTTGCCAGGAAAAGAGACCCAGTACTTC
once | NA | TRBJ2-7 | TRBV19 | CASSSDSFNSYEQYF | TGTGCCAGTAGTAGCGACAGTTTTAACTCCTACGAGCAGTACTTC
NA | NA | TRBJ1-2 | TRBV9 | CASSVWPSFGVLYYGYTF | TGTGCCAGCAGCGTATGGCCCTCTTTCGGAGTCCTCTACTATGGCTACACCTTC
NA | NA | TRBJ2-1 | TRBV2 | CASRGTPYNEQFF | TGTGCCAGCCGGGGGACTCCGTACAATGAGCAGTTCTTC
many | NA | TRBJ2-3 | TRBV10-1 | CASSESGRPDTQYF | TGCGCCAGCAGTGAGTCGGGGCGCCCAGATACGCAGTATTTT
NA | NA | TRBJ2-2 | TRBV7-6 | CASSLQESGELFF | TGTGCCAGCAGCTTACAGGAGTCCGGGGAGCTGTTTTTT
many | NA | TRBJ2-7 | TRBV4-1 | CASSQKGAGLDEQYF | TGCGCCAGCAGCCAGAAGGGAGCGGGTCTTGACGAGCAGTACTTC
many | TRBD1 | TRBJ2-7 | TRBV11-2 | CASSRTGSNYEQYF | TGTGCCAGCAGCCGGACAGGGTCGAACTACGAGCAGTACTTC
NA | NA | TRBJ1-1 | TRBV6-6 | CASSYSWEADAFF | TGTGCCAGCAGTTACTCCTGGGAGGCTGACGCTTTCTTT
NA | NA | TRBJ1-2 | TRBV12-3/TRBV12-4 | CASSRSYGYTF | TGTGCCAGCAGTAGATCCTATGGCTACACCTTC
many | NA | TRBJ1-3 | TRBV7-8 | CASTHLNSGDTIYF | TGTGCCAGCACCCATCTGAACTCAGGAGACACCATATATTTT
NA | TRBD1 | TRBJ1-1 | TRBV9 | CASTRGQGANTEAFF | TGTGCCAGCACCAGGGGGCAGGGGGCGAACACTGAAGCTTTCTTT
few | NA | TRBJ2-6 | TRBV5-1 | CASTYAGANVLTF | TGCGCCAGCACCTACGCCGGGGCCAACGTCCTGACTTTC
many | TRBD2 | TRBJ2-3 | TRBV7-2 | CASSLGTRYTDTQYF | TGTGCCAGCAGCTTAGGGACTAGATACACAGATACGCAGTATTTT
few | NA | TRBJ2-3 | TRBV10-1 | CASSPRGSEDTQYF | TGCGCCAGCAGTCCTAGGGGGAGTGAAGATACGCAGTATTTT
NA | TRBD2 | TRBJ2-2 | TRBV5-1 | CASPSGGGTGEPFF | TGCGCCAGCCCCTCGGGAGGAGGAACCGGGGAGCCGTTTTTT
few | TRBD2 | TRBJ2-5 | TRBV20-1 | CSARLAGKETQYF | TGCAGTGCCCGCCTAGCGGGGAAAGAGACCCAGTACTTC
NA | NA | TRBJ1-3 | TRBV12-3/TRBV12-4 | CASSSGLLSGNTIYF | TGTGCCAGCAGCTCCGGGCTCCTCTCTGGAAACACCATATATTTT
NA | TRBD1 | TRBJ2-7 | TRBV7-9 | CASSSPDRGYEQYF | TGTGCCAGCAGCTCACCAGACAGGGGATACGAGCAGTACTTC
NA | TRBD1 | TRBJ1-5 | TRBV6-5 | CASRRQGGNQPQHF | TGTGCCAGCAGACGACAGGGAGGAAATCAGCCCCAGCATTTT
many | TRBD1 | TRBJ2-4 | TRBV29-1 | CSVTQGEYDTIQYF | TGCAGCGTAACACAGGGGGAATACGACACCATTCAGTACTTC
NA | NA | TRBJ2-7 | TRBV30 | CAAPEQYF | TGTGCCGCCCCCGAGCAGTACTTC
NA | TRBD2 | TRBJ2-1 | TRBV13 | CASSFPFSGGARNEQFF | TGTGCCAGCAGCTTTCCCTTTAGCGGGGGGGCCCGGAATGAGCAGTTCTTC
NA | TRBD2 | TRBJ2-3 | TRBV5-6 | CASSLSGGLGDTQYF | TGTGCCAGCAGCTTGTCGGGGGGGCTCGGAGATACGCAGTATTTT
few | NA | TRBJ2-7 | TRBV27 | CASSHGMGSQTYEQYF | TGTGCCAGCAGCCACGGTATGGGGAGCCAAACCTACGAGCAGTACTTC
few | TRBD1 | TRBJ1-4 | TRBV4-1 | CASSQEGLRGPDEKLFF | TGCGCCAGCAGCCAAGAAGGGCTAAGGGGGCCCGATGAAAAACTGTTTTTT
few | NA | TRBJ1-6 | TRBV10-3 | CAIADNATPLHF | TGTGCCATCGCCGACAATGCTACACCCCTCCACTTT
NA | TRBD1 | TRBJ2-7 | TRBV12-3/TRBV12-4 | CASSFQGAYYEQYF | TGTGCCAGCAGTTTTCAGGGGGCTTACTACGAGCAGTACTTC